The 30 T cell receptor beta chains presented below share a single source sample, sequenced in a study of blood T cell repertoires in COVID-19. TCRdb's copy holds only in-frame clones and misses some; the assay was immunoSEQ multiplex PCR. The sample contains 150,000 to 180,000 clones, about three quarters of which appear only once. The sequenced material came from peripheral blood. These receptors were obtained from a man older than 75 with acute or convalescent COVID-19.

This sequence joins TRBV10-3 and TRBJ2-1, with 9 bases lining up with TRBD1. Germline assignment: CDR1 ENHRY and CDR2 SYGVKD. After removal of 7 bases from V and 8 bases from J, the junction contained 9 bases not matched to a gene. The CDR3 runs 14 residues. The DNA for the CDR3 is TGTGCCATCACCGCCCAAACAGGGGGCGATGAGCAGTTCTTC. This translates into CAITAQTGGDEQFF.

The gene calls are TRBV27 and TRBJ1-1; TRBD1 might be the D (5 bases). The CDR3 sequence is 14 residues long. V lost 2 bases and J 5 bases, leaving 12 bases between the germline ends. Germline V lookup: CDR1 MNHEY, CDR2 SMNVEV (reference sequence). CDR3 nucleotide sequence: TGTGCCAGCAGTTTACAGGGAGGGAAGACTGAAGCTTTCTTT. It specifies CASSLQGGKTEAFF.

In this sample, this clone turned up a few times. The chain couples TRBV19 to TRBJ1-1, with 9 bases fitting TRBD1. Looked up from germline, CDR1 is LNHDA and CDR2 is SQIVND (reference sequence). V was clipped by 5 bases and J by 5 bases; unmatched bases: 3. The CDR3 has 13 residues. CDR3 region: CASSEDRGTEAFF. CDR3 nucleotides: TGTGCCAGTAGTGAGGACAGGGGAACTGAAGCTTTCTTT.

This clone appeared a few times. This chain uses TRBV6-4 with TRBJ1-6, with TRBD1 as a possible D gene (5 bases). Germline CDR1 and CDR2: MRHNA and SNTAGT. The germline V and J ends were trimmed by 6 bases and 7 bases, with 16 bases remaining between them. The CDR3 has 15 residues. CDR3 residues: CASRVRGEQNSPLHF. In nucleotides, the CDR3 is TGTGCCAGCAGGGTTAGGGGCGAGCAAAATTCACCCCTCCACTTT.

The CDR3 reads CAWSFGTGIPPTRYEQYF. CDR3 nucleotide sequence: TGTGCCTGGAGTTTCGGGACAGGGATCCCTCCGACTCGCTACGAGCAGTACTTC. The rearrangement joins TRBV30 to TRBJ2-7; TRBD1 matches at 9 bases. After removal of 2 bases from V and 3 bases from J, the junction contained 17 bases not matched to a gene. Germline V lookup: CDR1 GTSNPN, CDR2 SVGIG (reference sequence). The CDR3 has 18 amino acids.

This chain connects TRBV3-1 (or the pseudogene TRBV3-2) to TRBJ2-7; D is possibly TRBD1 (6 bases). The V and J ends lost 4 bases and 1 base respectively, with 8 bases between them. The CDR3 extends over 13 amino acids. Germline V gene data show CDR1 as LGHDT and CDR2 as YNNKEL (reference sequence). Here the CDR3 reads CASSRGQSYEQYV. The CDR3 nucleotides are TGTGCCAGCAGCCGCGGACAGTCCTACGAGCAGTACGTC.

The rearrangement uses TRBV10-2 and TRBJ2-3; 7 bases agree with TRBD2. The germline V gene encodes CDR1 WSHSY and CDR2 SAAADI. The CDR3 length is 15 residues. Germline trimming cut 6 bases from V and 8 bases from J; bases unmatched to any gene: 14. CDR3 in DNA: TGCGCCAGCAGGGAACCGGGGGGTACACACGGTACGCAGTATTTT. Translation gives CASREPGGTHGTQYF.

The chain carries TRBV3-1 (or the pseudogene TRBV3-2) and TRBJ1-4, with 8 nucleotides matching TRBD1. With 7 bases clipped from V and 9 bases from J, the junction kept 10 bases outside the gene matches. Germline CDR1 LGHDT, CDR2 YNNKEL (reference sequence). The CDR3 has 14 residues. The CDR3 sequence is CASTGGRGPQKLFF. The CDR3 DNA reads as TGTGCCAGCACAGGGGGCAGGGGGCCCCAAAAACTGTTTTTT.

The chain joins TRBV5-4 to TRBJ1-2; D ambiguous. Germline CDR1 SGHNT, CDR2 YYREEE (reference sequence). Trimming cost V 10 bases and J 2 bases, with 18 bases left between them. This CDR3 comprises 14 residues. CDR3 in amino acids: CALHKGGLNYGYTF. In DNA form, the CDR3 reads TGTGCCCTCCACAAGGGAGGTTTGAACTATGGCTACACCTTC.

The chain links TRBV7-2 to TRBJ2-3, with TRBD2 identical over 11 bases. J lost 5 bases, V lost 7 bases, and 5 bases had no gene match. CDR3 length equals 14 residues. CDR1 SGHTA and CDR2 FQGNSA come from the germline V gene. The CDR3 DNA is TGTGCCAGCATCCTAGCGGGGGGAGTAGATACGCAGTATTTT. Amino acid sequence: CASILAGGVDTQYF.

This chain connects TRBV18 to TRBJ1-2; the match to TRBD1 covers 9 bases. The V and J ends lost 3 bases and 2 bases, in that order; junction bases with no gene match: 1. Germline V gene data show CDR1 as KGHSH and CDR2 as LQKENI. The CDR3 has 14 amino acids. This CDR3 reads CASSPGTGNYGYTF. The DNA of the CDR3 is TGTGCCAGCTCACCGGGGACAGGGAACTATGGCTACACCTTC.

This chain joins TRBV28 and TRBJ1-4; 8 bases fit TRBD1. With V trimmed by 10 bases and J by 0 bases, 4 bases remained unmatched. CDR1 MDHEN and CDR2 SYDVKM come from the germline V gene. The CDR3 totals 14 residues. The CDR3 DNA follows: TGTGCCATCCAGGGGGCGGCAACTAATGAAAAACTGTTTTTT. Encoded protein: CAIQGAATNEKLFF.

The V gene is TRBV6-5, the J gene TRBJ1-1; TRBD1 agrees at 9 bases. Germline V gene data show CDR1 as MNHEY and CDR2 as SVGAGI. The CDR3 has 14 residues. The V segment lost 6 bases and the J segment 1 base; nucleotides outside the gene matches: 3. The CDR3 region is CASRQGAANTEAFF. The CDR3 DNA follows: TGTGCCAGCAGACAGGGGGCTGCGAACACTGAAGCTTTCTTT.

The CDR3, as DNA: TGTGCCACCAGCAGTTTAACAGGGGGCTCTGGAAACACCATATATTTT. Translation: CATSSLTGGSGNTIYF. V is TRBV15 and J is TRBJ1-3, with TRBD1 identical over 8 bases. Germline V gene sequence: CDR1 LNHNV, CDR2 YYDKDF (reference sequence). V shed 3 bases and J 0 bases; nucleotides not matched to a gene: 4. The CDR3 is 16 amino acids.

The rearrangement uses TRBV27 and TRBJ1-2; possibly TRBD1 for D (6 bases). The V gene lost 6 bases and the J gene lost 7 bases, with 15 bases spanning the gap. Germline V gene data show CDR1 as MNHEY and CDR2 as SMNVEV (reference sequence). The CDR3 contains 13 residues. This CDR3 is CASRVGASGGYTF. For the CDR3, the DNA is TGTGCCAGCAGAGTGGGGGCAAGCGGTGGCTACACCTTC.

The chain recombines TRBV10-3 with TRBJ2-7; 7 nucleotides align to TRBD2. The CDR3 is 14 amino acids. Germline assignment: CDR1 ENHRY and CDR2 SYGVKD. The V and J ends lost 1 base and 2 bases, in that order; junction bases with no gene match: 2. The CDR3 protein is CAISEWEGTYEQYF. CDR3 DNA sequence: TGTGCCATCAGTGAGTGGGAGGGGACCTACGAGCAGTACTTC.

V gene TRBV6-5 combines with J gene TRBJ2-3; 10 bases are a match to TRBD2. The junction had 4 bases not matched to a gene; V was cut back by 7 bases and J by 3 bases. Germline CDR1 reads MNHEY; CDR2 reads SVGAGI. This CDR3 has 14 amino acids. The CDR3 sequence is CASTKRGGTDTQYF. CDR3 bases: TGTGCCAGCACGAAGCGGGGGGGAACAGATACGCAGTATTTT.

The V gene is TRBV5-1, the J gene TRBJ2-1, with 10 bases that match TRBD1. The V segment lost 3 bases and the J segment 5 bases; nucleotides outside the gene matches: 8. Germline V lookup: CDR1 SGHRS, CDR2 YFSETQ. This CDR3 has 16 residues. The CDR3 DNA follows: TGCGCCAGCAGCTGGGGCGGGACAGGGGTGGACAATGAGCAGTTCTTC. Amino acids: CASSWGGTGVDNEQFF.

The genes are TRBV18 and TRBJ1-1; 8 bases are shared with TRBD1. This CDR3 is built from 16 residues. V shed 6 bases, J shed 4 bases, and the junction held 13 bases outside the gene matches. Germline assignment: CDR1 KGHSH and CDR2 LQKENI. This CDR3 reads CASSLYPGQGGTEAFF. The CDR3 bases are TGTGCCAGCTCCCTCTATCCCGGACAGGGAGGCACTGAAGCTTTCTTT.

The gene calls are TRBV2 and TRBJ1-4; 7 bases are shared with TRBD1. The CDR3 runs 14 residues. J gave up 7 bases and V 6 bases, and 8 bases lay outside the gene matches. In germline, CDR1 is SNHLY, CDR2 FYNNEI. CDR3 DNA sequence: TGTGCCAGCAGCGGACAGGTTGCGGGTGAAAAACTGTTTTTT. Protein product: CASSGQVAGEKLFF.

Turning to this clone: One end of the junction is discordant with germline, which a read error may explain. V and J are TRBV6-8 and TRBJ2-1; 8 bases fit TRBD2. Germline V lookup: CDR1 MNHGY, CDR2 SAAAGT. CDR3 size: 14 residues. DNA of the CDR3: TGTGCCAGCAGTACGCCCGGGGGGGCTACAAGTAAGGTCTTC. Translation gives CASSTPGGATSKVF.

This chain connects TRBV19 to TRBJ1-4, with 9 nucleotides matching TRBD1. The CDR3 runs to 14 residues. Unmatched junction bases numbered 4, after V lost 6 bases and J lost 5 bases. From germline, CDR1 is LNHDA and CDR2 SQIVND (reference sequence). In DNA form, the CDR3 reads TGTGCCAGTAGGCTGACAGGGGGGAATGAAAAACTGTTTTTT. Its translation: CASRLTGGNEKLFF.

The V call is TRBV6-5, the J call TRBJ1-5, with unresolved D. The length of the CDR3 is 13 residues. The V gene's germline CDR1 is MNHEY and CDR2 SVGAGI. Deletions cut 7 bases from V and 0 bases from J, with 7 bases between. The CDR3 is CASMRNSNQPQHF. The CDR3 DNA reads TGTGCCAGCATGAGAAATAGCAATCAGCCCCAGCATTTT.

This chain uses TRBV5-4 with TRBJ2-3; TRBD1 agrees at 7 bases. Germline V lookup: CDR1 SGHNT, CDR2 YYREEE (reference sequence). With 4 bases clipped from V and 0 bases from J, the junction kept 8 bases outside the gene matches. The CDR3 sequence is 16 residues long. CDR3 DNA sequence: TGTGCCAGCAGCATTGGACAGGAGCTAAGCACAGATACGCAGTATTTT. Its translation is CASSIGQELSTDTQYF. The entire variable domain, with the rest obtained from reference TRBV5-4 and TRBJ2-3, is as follows: ETGVTQSPTHLIKTRGQQVTLRCSSQSGHNTVSWYQQALGQGPQFIFQYYREEENGRGNFPPRFSGLQFPNYSSELNVNALELDDSALYLCASSIGQELSTDTQYFGPGTRLTVL.

The V and J genes are TRBV18 and TRBJ2-3, with 8 bases lining up with TRBD2. After removal of 1 base from V and 1 base from J, the junction contained 4 bases not matched to a gene. This CDR3 comprises 16 residues. In germline, CDR1 is KGHSH, CDR2 LQKENI. DNA for the CDR3: TGTGCCAGCTCACCACGCGGTAGCGGGGGCACAGATACGCAGTATTTT. Its protein is CASSPRGSGGTDTQYF.

The chain couples TRBV10-1 to TRBJ1-2, with 7 bases lining up with TRBD1. The CDR3 totals 13 residues. Germline-derived CDR1 and CDR2 are WNHNN and SYGVQD (reference sequence). V was pared by 4 bases and J by 8 bases, with 7 bases of the junction left unmatched. CDR3 region: CASSATGVGGYTF. DNA of the CDR3: TGCGCCAGCAGTGCTACAGGGGTAGGGGGCTACACCTTC.

The J gene is TRBJ1-2, the V gene TRBV2, with 9 bases matching TRBD1. CDR1 and CDR2 from the germline V gene are SNHLY and FYNNEI. The V segment lost 6 bases and the J segment 8 bases; nucleotides outside the gene matches: 4. This CDR3 is 12 amino acids long. The CDR3 here is CASRQGAGGYTF. The CDR3 region has the DNA TGTGCCAGCAGACAGGGGGCGGGCGGCTACACCTTC.

The rearrangement links TRBV5-1 to TRBJ2-5; D might be TRBD2 (6 bases). This CDR3 is built from 15 residues. Per the germline V gene, CDR1 is SGHRS and CDR2 is YFSETQ. V was clipped by 4 bases and J by 0 bases, with 13 bases between them. The CDR3 coding sequence is TGCGCCAGCAGCCCCCGAGGAGGGAACCAAGAGACCCAGTACTTC. Translated: CASSPRGGNQETQYF.

This chain connects TRBV6-6 to TRBJ1-2; D is uncertain. Trimming left V 6 bases short and J 10 bases short, with 18 bases between. The CDR3 spans 13 residues. Germline values: CDR1 MNHNY, CDR2 SVGAGI (reference sequence). CDR3 residues: CASSPGKAFSYTF. In nucleotides, the CDR3 is TGTGCCAGCAGCCCGGGGAAGGCCTTCTCCTACACCTTC.

This clone has a count of ten or more. The CDR3 spells CASGQSSPLHF. The CDR3 nucleotides read TGTGCCAGCGGACAGAGTTCACCCCTCCACTTT. J is TRBJ1-6 and V is TRBV7-8; D might be TRBD1 (6 bases). This CDR3 has 11 residues. Germline V CDR1 and CDR2: SGHVS, FQNEAQ. Between the trimmed V and J ends, which lost 8 bases and 9 bases, there was a span of 8 bases.